Listed here is a single T cell receptor (beta chain). This record comes from a study of OX40 agonist ivuxolimab in advanced cancers. Data came from immunoSEQ multiplex PCR; TCRdb stores just in-frame clones and leaves some out. Of 39,000 or so clones in the sample, 90% to 95% were seen once. The origin of this receptor is an adult with an advanced solid tumor such as melanoma, head and neck, liver or kidney cancer. Material: CD4+ or CD8+ T cells sorted from blood, obtained in a trial of the OX40 agonist ivuxolimab.

CDR3: CASSYPAGGDEKLFF. CDR3 DNA: TGTGCCAGCAGTTACCCAGCCGGGGGGGATGAAAAACTGTTTTTT. The chain has TRBV6-6 and TRBJ1-4; possibly TRBD1 for D (5 bases). Germline V gene data show CDR1 as MNHNY and CDR2 as SVGAGI (reference sequence). V lost 2 bases to trimming and J lost 6 bases, with 13 bases between them. The CDR3 is made up of 15 amino acids.